Each of the 24 T cell receptor beta chains below was sequenced from the same sample in a study of T cell repertoires in cytomegalovirus infection. Each CDR3 protein gets one entry after TCRdb re-called the reads with MiXCR. The sample has some 350,000 distinct CDR3 sequences, 15% to 20% seen once. Sequenced: PBMCs. The receptor source for this set is a human donor in good health (CMV status not recorded). Some clones in this sample may be carry-over from other donors' samples.

This clonotype has ten or more counts. This chain connects TRBV27 to TRBJ2-3, with 7 positions matching TRBD1. Trimming removed 6 bases from V and 4 bases from J; junction bases left unmatched: 10. The CDR3 is made up of 15 amino acids. CDR1 is MNHEY, CDR2 SMNVEV, per germline (reference sequence). CDR3 loop: CASSPSGTAADTQYF. For the CDR3, the DNA is TGTGCCAGCAGCCCATCCGGGACAGCGGCAGATACGCAGTATTTT.

The J gene is TRBJ2-3, the V gene TRBV20-1, with 7 positions matching TRBD2. Germline CDR1 and CDR2: DFQATT and SNEGSKA (reference sequence). This CDR3 has 17 amino acids. V trimming: 3 bases; J trimming: 0 bases; junction bases outside the gene matches: 12. In DNA, the CDR3 is TGCAGTGCTAGTTTTCCTAGCGGAACAACTAGCACAGATACGCAGTATTTT. It encodes CSASFPSGTTSTDTQYF.

The V call is TRBV20-1, the J call TRBJ1-4; D unresolved. Germline CDR1 and CDR2: DFQATT and SNEGSKA (reference sequence). V gave up 1 base and J gave up 0 bases, with 6 bases separating them. The CDR3 runs to 14 residues. The DNA of the CDR3 is TGCAGTGCTAGAGGAGAGTCAACTAATGAAAAACTGTTTTTT. Protein product: CSARGESTNEKLFF.

The table lists this clonotype with a few counts. J is TRBJ1-1 and V is TRBV2; 9 positions agree with TRBD1. This CDR3 spans 16 amino acids. The V and J ends lost 7 bases and 0 bases, in that order; junction bases with no gene match: 9. CDR1 is SNHLY, CDR2 FYNNEI, per germline. The CDR3 sequence is CASITDRGAMNTEAFF. The CDR3 DNA sequence: TGTGCCAGCATAACGGACAGGGGTGCCATGAACACTGAAGCTTTCTTT.

This clonotype occurred many times. This chain links TRBV28 with TRBJ1-5; no clear D. The CDR3 length is 14 residues. From germline, CDR1 is MDHEN and CDR2 SYDVKM. V was trimmed by 6 bases and J by 7 bases, leaving 16 bases between them. The CDR3 is CASSPPWGGQPQHF. For the CDR3, the DNA is TGTGCCAGCAGCCCTCCGTGGGGTGGCCAGCCCCAGCATTTT. The whole variable domain, remainder taken from reference TRBV28 and TRBJ1-5, is DVKVTQSSRYLVKRTGEKVFLECVQDMDHENMFWYRQDPGLGLRLIYFSYDVKMKEKGDIPEGYSVSREKKERFSLILESASTNQTSMYLCASSPPWGGQPQHFGDGTRLSIL.

The rearrangement links TRBV12-3 or TRBV12-4 to TRBJ1-1; 8 bases are a match to TRBD1. Unmatched junction bases numbered 5, after V lost 3 bases and J lost 2 bases. The CDR3 runs to 15 residues. CDR3 in amino acids: CASSLDRAYNTEAFF. As DNA, the CDR3 is TGTGCCAGCAGTTTGGACAGGGCTTATAACACTGAAGCTTTCTTT.

The chain recombines TRBV2 with TRBJ2-5; no reliable D call. Trimming left V 2 bases short and J 3 bases short, with 10 bases between. Germline V gene sequence: CDR1 SNHLY, CDR2 FYNNEI. The CDR3 runs 14 residues. The CDR3: CASSESGNEETQYF. The CDR3 nucleotides read TGTGCCAGCAGTGAATCAGGAAACGAAGAGACCCAGTACTTC.

J is TRBJ2-7 and V is TRBV14; D uncertain. Germline CDR1 SGHDN, CDR2 FVKESK. The CDR3 is 14 residues long. V lost 4 bases, J lost 7 bases, and 17 bases lay in between. The CDR3 here is CASSPLGQLGEQYF. The CDR3 coding sequence is TGTGCCAGCAGCCCCCTCGGGCAGTTGGGGGAGCAGTACTTC.

Ten or more counts support this clonotype. This chain joins TRBV7-8 and TRBJ2-1; TRBD1 is a possible D gene (5 bases). CDR3 length: 15 residues. Trimming pared 0 bases from V and 4 bases from J, leaving 10 bases between. The germline V gene has CDR1 SGHVS and CDR2 FQNEAQ. The CDR3 coding sequence is TGTGCCAGCAGCTTAGCCAGGGCCGAATACAATGAGCAGTTCTTC. It codes for CASSLARAEYNEQFF.

The chain combines TRBV12-3 or TRBV12-4 with TRBJ1-5; tentative D call: TRBD1 (5 bases). V was shortened by 8 bases and J by 2 bases, with 13 bases between the two germline ends. The CDR3 is made up of 14 amino acids. The CDR3 loop reads CASGGGGGNQPQHF. For the CDR3, the DNA is TGTGCCAGCGGGGGTGGAGGAGGCAATCAGCCCCAGCATTTT.

This clonotype occurred a few times. This chain connects TRBV29-1 to TRBJ1-5; D not resolved. The CDR3 runs 12 residues. Germline assignment: CDR1 SQVTM and CDR2 ANQGSEA. Trimming took off 0 bases at V and 11 bases at J, with 11 bases between the two ends. CDR3 region: CSVEDWGGAQHF. Here the CDR3 DNA reads TGCAGCGTTGAAGATTGGGGTGGGGCCCAGCATTTT.

This clonotype was seen many times. The chain combines TRBV7-2 with TRBJ2-1; no firm D call. Germline V CDR1 and CDR2: SGHTA, FQGNSA. The CDR3 covers 15 residues. The V gene lost 4 bases and the J gene lost 7 bases, with 17 bases spanning the gap. CDR3 sequence (DNA): TGTGCCAGCAGCTCCAGAGAAGGGCTGTTTAATGAGCAGTTCTTC. Translation: CASSSREGLFNEQFF.

The table lists this clonotype with many counts. This chain connects TRBV7-2 to TRBJ1-6; TRBD1 agrees at 9 bases. V dropped 1 base and J dropped 4; count of bases not matched to a gene: 5. The CDR3 is 17 amino acids. The germline V gene has CDR1 SGHTA and CDR2 FQGNSA. DNA for the CDR3: TGTGCCAGCAGCTTAGTGGTCGGGACAGGGTATAATTCACCCCTCCACTTT. Its translation is CASSLVVGTGYNSPLHF.

This clonotype has just a few counts. V and J are TRBV28 and TRBJ1-2; 7 bases are a match to TRBD1. This CDR3 is 16 amino acids long. J lost 4 bases, V lost 8 bases, and 16 bases had no gene match. Germline CDR1 reads MDHEN; CDR2 reads SYDVKM. This chain's CDR3 is CASEPGQTTVSYGYTF. The CDR3 nucleotides read TGTGCCAGCGAGCCGGGACAGACGACCGTTAGCTATGGCTACACCTTC.

This clonotype was counted between two and nine times. V is TRBV12-5 and J is TRBJ2-1; 13 bases are shared with TRBD2. The CDR3 has 17 residues. V lost 4 bases, J lost 6 bases, and 9 bases stayed unmatched. The germline V gene encodes CDR1 LGHNT and CDR2 FRNRAP. The CDR3 DNA reads as TGTGCTAGTGGTTCTAATCTGGGACTAGCGGGAACCAATGAGCAGTTCTTC. This encodes CASGSNLGLAGTNEQFF.

The gene calls are TRBV19 and TRBJ1-5; TRBD1 agrees at 10 bases. This CDR3 contains 14 residues. J was trimmed by 7 bases and V by 5 bases; bases with no gene match: 5. CDR1 is LNHDA and CDR2 is SQIVND in the germline V gene (reference sequence). The CDR3 here is CASSARQGAQPQHF. Written as DNA, the CDR3 is TGTGCCAGTAGTGCACGACAGGGGGCCCAGCCCCAGCATTTT.

This clonotype was seen a few times. The V and J genes are TRBV4-1 and TRBJ1-2; unclear D gene. The CDR3 runs 13 residues. Germline V gives CDR1 MGHRA, CDR2 YSYEKL. V was pared by 9 bases and J by 3 bases, with 14 bases between. CDR3 residues: CARRTRDDYGYTF. For the CDR3, the DNA is TGCGCCAGGAGAACTAGAGACGACTATGGCTACACCTTC.

The genes are TRBV7-2 and TRBJ1-3; 7 nucleotides match TRBD1. Germline-derived CDR1 and CDR2 are SGHTA and FQGNSA. The CDR3 contains 17 residues. J was trimmed by 1 base and V by 2 bases; bases with no gene match: 8. The CDR3 nucleotides are TGTGCCAGCAGCTTACCAGAGTCAGGGGGATCTGGAAACACCATATATTTT. It translates to CASSLPESGGSGNTIYF.

The V and J genes are TRBV7-2 and TRBJ2-1; D assignment may be TRBD1 or TRBD2 (8 bases each). Trimming removed 7 bases from V and 6 bases from J, with 19 bases in between. The CDR3 runs 15 residues. Germline loops: CDR1 SGHTA, CDR2 FQGNSA. The CDR3 reads CASNPTSGQGNEQFF. In DNA form, the CDR3 reads TGTGCCAGCAACCCCACTAGCGGACAGGGCAATGAGCAGTTCTTC.

This clonotype has at least ten counts. This chain links TRBV6-2 or TRBV6-3 with TRBJ2-7, with D perhaps TRBD2 (5 bases). The CDR3 length is 14 residues. Trimming pared 5 bases from V and 2 bases from J, leaving 13 bases between. Germline CDR1 reads MNHEY; CDR2 reads SVGEGT. The CDR3: CASSTRLPAYEQYF. CDR3 nucleotide sequence: TGTGCCAGCAGTACGAGACTACCAGCCTACGAGCAGTACTTC.

This clonotype appeared many times. The CDR3 spells CASSPRGFTDQPQHF. In DNA, the CDR3 is TGTGCCAGCAGCCCCAGGGGGTTTACTGATCAGCCCCAGCATTTT. This sequence joins TRBV7-2 and TRBJ1-5; 7 bases are shared with TRBD1. CDR1 is SGHTA and CDR2 is FQGNSA in the germline V gene. The V gene end was trimmed by 5 bases and the J gene end by 5 bases; junction bases not matched to a gene: 9. The CDR3 loop spans 15 amino acids.

This clonotype showed up just a few times. The chain is built from TRBV9 and TRBJ2-6; TRBD2 matches 14 bases. The germline V gene has CDR1 SGDLS and CDR2 YYNGEE. The CDR3 is 18 residues long. V was pared by 4 bases and J by 3 bases, with 6 bases of the junction left unmatched. The CDR3 coding sequence is TGTGCCAGCAGCCGGGGACTAGCGGGAGTGGGTGGGGCCAACGTCCTGACTTTC. Amino acids: CASSRGLAGVGGANVLTF.

The rearrangement uses TRBV23-1 and TRBJ2-3; TRBD2 agrees at 7 bases. TRBV23-1 is filed as an ORF, its function uncertain. The ends lost 0 bases at V and 6 bases at J; junction bases unmatched: 6. The CDR3 has 15 amino acids. CDR3 DNA: TGCGCCAGCAGTCAATCTGAAGGGAGGGCTGATACGCAGTATTTT. This sequence encodes CASSQSEGRADTQYF.

Only a few counts were recorded for this clonotype. The gene calls are TRBV6-1 and TRBJ1-2, with 10 bases identical to TRBD1. With 5 bases clipped from V and 3 bases from J, the junction kept 9 bases outside the gene matches. Germline V gene lookup returns CDR1 MNHNS and CDR2 SASEGT. The CDR3 loop spans 16 amino acids. The CDR3 DNA reads TGTGCCAGCAGTCGTACGACAGGGGGCGAATACTATGGCTACACCTTC. This sequence encodes CASSRTTGGEYYGYTF.